This T cell receptor beta chain is from a study of T cell responses to AZD1222 COVID-19 vaccine. The data were produced by immunoSEQ multiplex PCR, yet TCRdb's version contains in-frame clones alone and is incomplete. Of under 150,000 clones detected, about 88% appear once; the ten largest clones hold 15% to 20%. Study-wide results and caveats: As reported, nearly half of all spike-specific TCRs target variant regions that are unmutated.

The trim removed 5 bases at V and 0 bases at J, leaving 7 bases unmatched. Germline V gene lookup returns CDR1 SGHRS and CDR2 YFSETQ. The CDR3 is 16 amino acids. Points on this clone: Its antigen is unknown.

The TCR comes from an adult in good health. The chain uses TRBV5-1 and TRBJ1-5, with 8 bases matching TRBD1. The material was peripheral blood, obtained on day 0 of MenACWY control vaccination. The DNA for the CDR3 is TGCGCCAGCAGTGGCAGGGGGCCCTATAGCAATCAGCCCCAGCATTTT. This encodes CASSGRGPYSNQPQHF.